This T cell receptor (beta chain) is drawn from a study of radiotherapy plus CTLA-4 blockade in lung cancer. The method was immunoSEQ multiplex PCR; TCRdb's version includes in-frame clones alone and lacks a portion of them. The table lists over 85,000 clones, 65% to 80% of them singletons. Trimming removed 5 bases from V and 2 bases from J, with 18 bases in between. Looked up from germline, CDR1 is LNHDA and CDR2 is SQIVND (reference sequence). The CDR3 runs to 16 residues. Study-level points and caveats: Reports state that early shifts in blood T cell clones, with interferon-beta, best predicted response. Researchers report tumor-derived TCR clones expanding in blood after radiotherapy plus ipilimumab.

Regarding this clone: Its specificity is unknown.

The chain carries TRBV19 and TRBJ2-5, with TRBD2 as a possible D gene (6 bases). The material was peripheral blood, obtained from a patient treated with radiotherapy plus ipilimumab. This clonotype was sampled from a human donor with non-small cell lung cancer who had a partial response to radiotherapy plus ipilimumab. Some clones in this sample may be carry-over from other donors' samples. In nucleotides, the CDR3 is TGTGCCAGTAGTCAAGGGACTTCCAAGGGGCAAGAGACCCAGTACTTC. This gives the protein CASSQGTSKGQETQYF.